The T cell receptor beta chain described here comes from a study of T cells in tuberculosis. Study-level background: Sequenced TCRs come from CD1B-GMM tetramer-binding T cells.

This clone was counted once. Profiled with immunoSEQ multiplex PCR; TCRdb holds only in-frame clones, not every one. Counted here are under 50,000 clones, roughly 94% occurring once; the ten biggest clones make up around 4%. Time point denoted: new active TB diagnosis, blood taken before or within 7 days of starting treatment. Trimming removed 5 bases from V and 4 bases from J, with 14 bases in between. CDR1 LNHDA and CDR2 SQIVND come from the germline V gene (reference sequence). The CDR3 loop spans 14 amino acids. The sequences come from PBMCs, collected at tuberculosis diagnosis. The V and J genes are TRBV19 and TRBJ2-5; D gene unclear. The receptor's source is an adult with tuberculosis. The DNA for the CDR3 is TGTGCCAGTAGTCCCCGGTGGCGAGGAGAGACCCAGTACTTC. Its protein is CASSPRWRGETQYF.